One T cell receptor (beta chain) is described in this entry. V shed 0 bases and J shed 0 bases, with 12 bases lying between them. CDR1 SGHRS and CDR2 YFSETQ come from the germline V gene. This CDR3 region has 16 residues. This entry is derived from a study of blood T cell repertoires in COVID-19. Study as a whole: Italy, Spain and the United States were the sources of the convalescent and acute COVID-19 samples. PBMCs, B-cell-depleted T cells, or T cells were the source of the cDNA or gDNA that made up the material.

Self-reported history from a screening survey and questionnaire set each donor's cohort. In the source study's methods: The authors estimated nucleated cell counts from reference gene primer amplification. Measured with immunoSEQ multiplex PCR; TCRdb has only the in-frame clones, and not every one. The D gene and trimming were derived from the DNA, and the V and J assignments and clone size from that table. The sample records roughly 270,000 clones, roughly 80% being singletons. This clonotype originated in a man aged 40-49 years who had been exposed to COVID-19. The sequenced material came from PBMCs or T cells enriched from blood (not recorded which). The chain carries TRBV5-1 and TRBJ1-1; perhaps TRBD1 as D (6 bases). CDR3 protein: CASSLGNNRVNTEAFF. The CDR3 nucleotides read TGCGCCAGCAGCTTGGGGAATAACAGGGTGAACACTGAAGCTTTCTTT.